This T cell receptor (beta chain) was sequenced in a study of T cells after yellow fever vaccination. Study-wide context: In the case of low-cell-number fractions, SMART-Seq v4 Ultra Low Input was used for preparation.

Trimming took 0 bases from V and 8 from J; bases not matched to a gene: 3. The CDR3 consists of 14 residues. Germline CDR1 is DFQATT and CDR2 is SNEGSKA (reference sequence). This clonotype was seen a few times. UMIs were added to TCR cDNA along with a universal primer site when it was made by 5'RACE template switching. Each CDR3 protein is one row after TCRdb ran MiXCR on the 5' RACE reads. The sample consists of just under 600,000 distinct CDR3 sequences, about 13% of them appearing once. This material consisted of PBMCs, taken on the day of the yellow fever booster vaccination. The chain employs TRBV20-1 and TRBJ1-6; 8 bases fit TRBD1. The origin of this receptor is a man aged 30 to 39 who received the YFV17D yellow fever vaccine. The CDR3 spells CSAREGQGHSPLHF. The CDR3 DNA reads TGCAGTGCTAGAGAAGGACAGGGACATTCACCCCTCCACTTT.